These 6 T cell receptor beta chains share one sample of origin, sequenced in a study of human T cells and chemical hapten exposure. TCRdb redid the calling of the 5' RACE reads with MiXCR, one entry per CDR3 protein. The repertoire holds 65,000 to 90,000 distinct CDR3 sequences, with about a sixth as singletons. It was unfractionated whole blood from which total RNA was extracted. The receptors come from a female donor in good health.

V gene TRBV7-8 combines with J gene TRBJ2-1; 7 bases agree with TRBD1. Germline-derived CDR1 and CDR2 are SGHVS and FQNEAQ. V was pared by 5 bases and J by 7 bases, with 11 bases of the junction left unmatched. The CDR3 contains 15 residues. DNA of the CDR3: TGTGCCAGCAGCAAACAGGGGATCGGGTGGAATGAGCAGTTCTTC. This translates into CASSKQGIGWNEQFF.

The genes are TRBV6-2 or TRBV6-3 and TRBJ1-5; D uncertain. Trimming shortened V by 3 bases and J by 1 base, and 7 bases separated the two germline ends. Germline assignment: CDR1 MNHEY and CDR2 SVGEGT. CDR3 length equals 14 residues. The CDR3 sequence: CASSYRGSNQPQHF. CDR3 sequence (DNA): TGTGCCAGCAGTTATCGCGGGAGCAATCAGCCCCAGCATTTT.

As regards this clonotype: Relative to the germline gene, one junction end is altered; a read error may explain this. The chain couples TRBV20-1 to TRBJ1-4; D uncertain. Germline V gives CDR1 DFQATT, CDR2 SNEGSKA (reference sequence). The CDR3 length is 12 residues. The CDR3: CSARGPNEELFF. The DNA for the CDR3 is TGCAGTGCGAGAGGGCCCAATGAAGAACTGTTTTTT.

This chain uses TRBV5-6 with TRBJ1-4, with D maybe TRBD1 (6 bases). The length of the CDR3 is 15 residues. Germline V gene data show CDR1 as SGHDT and CDR2 as YYEEEE. The V end was cut by 1 base, the J end by 4 bases, with 11 bases between. The CDR3: CASSLSTGYNEKLFF. The DNA of the CDR3 is TGTGCCAGCAGCTTGTCGACAGGCTATAATGAAAAACTGTTTTTT.

This rearrangement joins TRBV10-3 to TRBJ1-2; TRBD1 matches at 9 bases. The V and J ends lost 7 bases and 5 bases, in that order; junction bases with no gene match: 5. Per the germline V gene, CDR1 is ENHRY and CDR2 is SYGVKD. This CDR3 is 13 amino acids long. CDR3: CAINLDRGYGYTF. The CDR3 nucleotides read TGTGCCATCAACCTGGACAGGGGATATGGCTACACCTTC.

This clonotype turned up a few times. The V and J genes are TRBV5-1 and TRBJ2-6, with D perhaps TRBD1 or TRBD2 (5 bases each). The germline CDR1 and CDR2 sequences are SGHRS and YFSETQ. This CDR3 region has 14 residues. Trimming cost V 6 bases and J 2 bases, with 9 bases left between them. The CDR3 sequence is CASIEGTGANVLTF. The CDR3 DNA reads as TGCGCCAGCATTGAGGGGACTGGGGCCAACGTCCTGACTTTC.